The 4 T cell receptor beta chains in this list originate from one sample, sequenced in a study of T cell responses to AZD1222 COVID-19 vaccine. The table came from immunoSEQ multiplex PCR; TCRdb's copy has only in-frame clones and leaves some out. The data hold 150,000 to 200,000 clones, with 90% observed a single time. Sequencing used peripheral blood, obtained on day 0 of AZD1222 vaccination. All receptors derive from an adult in good health.

CDR3 loop: CASSNQARGPYNEQFF. The CDR3 DNA reads as TGTGCCAGCAGCAACCAGGCGAGGGGCCCGTACAATGAGCAGTTCTTC. The V call is TRBV7-3, the J call TRBJ2-1, with D tentatively TRBD1 or TRBD2 (5 bases each). Deletions cut 5 bases from V and 4 bases from J, with 18 bases between. Per the germline V gene, CDR1 is SGHTA and CDR2 is FQGTGA. CDR3 length: 16 amino acids. Filled out from reference TRBV7-3 and TRBJ2-1, the complete variable domain reads GAGVSQTPSNKVTEKGKYVELRCDPISGHTALYWYRQSLGQGPEFLIYFQGTGAADDSGLPNDRFFAVRPEGSVSTLKIQRTERGDSAVYLCASSNQARGPYNEQFFGPGTRLTVL.

The chain links TRBV7-3 to TRBJ2-2; 9 positions match TRBD1. The CDR3 length is 16 residues. CDR1 SGHTA and CDR2 FQGTGA come from the germline V gene. With 5 bases clipped from V and 4 bases from J, the junction kept 8 bases outside the gene matches. CDR3: CASSPGTGRTTGELFF. The CDR3 DNA is TGTGCCAGCAGCCCCGGGACAGGGAGGACCACCGGGGAGCTGTTTTTT. Drawing the rest from reference TRBV7-3 and TRBJ2-2, the complete variable domain is GAGVSQTPSNKVTEKGKYVELRCDPISGHTALYWYRQSLGQGPEFLIYFQGTGAADDSGLPNDRFFAVRPEGSVSTLKIQRTERGDSAVYLCASSPGTGRTTGELFFGEGSRLTVL.

The rearrangement links TRBV30 to TRBJ1-2; D unclear. Germline CDR1 and CDR2: GTSNPN and SVGIG (reference sequence). The V end lost 1 base, the J end lost 1 base, and 4 bases lay between the germline ends. The CDR3 is 12 amino acids. The CDR3: CAWSGVNYGYTF. Here the CDR3 DNA reads TGTGCCTGGAGTGGCGTTAACTATGGCTACACCTTC.

V gene TRBV6-5 combines with J gene TRBJ1-1; 9 nucleotides align to TRBD1. J lost 4 bases, V lost 6 bases, and 3 bases had no gene match. The CDR3 loop spans 13 amino acids. Germline lookup yields CDR1 MNHEY and CDR2 SVGAGI. The CDR3 protein is CASRQTGGTEAFF. In DNA form, the CDR3 reads TGTGCCAGCAGGCAGACAGGGGGCACTGAAGCTTTCTTT.